This T cell receptor (beta chain) was found in a study of blood T cell repertoires in COVID-19. Study information: T cells, B-cell-depleted T cells, or PBMCs provided the cDNA or gDNA that served as material.

Germline-derived CDR1 and CDR2 are MNHNY and SVGAGI (reference sequence). The V gene lost 2 bases and the J gene lost 2 bases, with 12 bases spanning the gap. CDR3 length equals 15 residues. Sequencing used immunoSEQ multiplex PCR; TCRdb keeps in-frame clones, though not all of them. The repertoire includes about 110,000 clones, about 80% of them detected once, and approximately 16% sits in the top ten. The receptor comes from an elderly woman with active or convalescent COVID-19. V usage is TRBV6-6 and J usage is TRBJ1-2; a possible D gene is TRBD1 (6 bases). Sequenced sample: peripheral blood. The CDR3 region is CASSYRSGGNYGYTF. The CDR3, as DNA: TGTGCCAGCAGTTACCGGTCGGGGGGCAACTATGGCTACACCTTC.